This T cell receptor beta chain was observed in a study of blood T cell repertoires in COVID-19. Study-wide context: Spain, Italy and the United States supplied samples that represented acute and convalescent COVID-19. T cells, B-cell-depleted T cells, or PBMCs provided the cDNA or gDNA that served as material.

Authors' processing steps: Estimation of nucleated cell counts was performed using reference gene primer amplification. The assay was immunoSEQ multiplex PCR, and TCRdb's table has in-frame clones only and misses some. The DNA gave D and trimming, while V, J and clone size come from that table. The table records around 260,000 clones, over 75% of them present only once. Seattle researchers signed up patients amid active infection and tracked them longitudinally. The sample comprised peripheral blood. This TCR derives from a human donor with COVID-19, enrolled during active disease. The donor label of this sample is uncertain.

The CDR3 protein is CASSYPRQGYIYEQYF. The DNA for the CDR3 is TGTGCCAGCAGTTACCCCCGACAGGGCTACATTTACGAGCAGTACTTC. The chain combines TRBV6-5 with TRBJ2-7; 7 nucleotides match TRBD1. Losses at the gene ends were 2 bases for V and 4 bases for J; bases not matched to a gene: 11. CDR3 length: 16 amino acids. Germline V gives CDR1 MNHEY, CDR2 SVGAGI.